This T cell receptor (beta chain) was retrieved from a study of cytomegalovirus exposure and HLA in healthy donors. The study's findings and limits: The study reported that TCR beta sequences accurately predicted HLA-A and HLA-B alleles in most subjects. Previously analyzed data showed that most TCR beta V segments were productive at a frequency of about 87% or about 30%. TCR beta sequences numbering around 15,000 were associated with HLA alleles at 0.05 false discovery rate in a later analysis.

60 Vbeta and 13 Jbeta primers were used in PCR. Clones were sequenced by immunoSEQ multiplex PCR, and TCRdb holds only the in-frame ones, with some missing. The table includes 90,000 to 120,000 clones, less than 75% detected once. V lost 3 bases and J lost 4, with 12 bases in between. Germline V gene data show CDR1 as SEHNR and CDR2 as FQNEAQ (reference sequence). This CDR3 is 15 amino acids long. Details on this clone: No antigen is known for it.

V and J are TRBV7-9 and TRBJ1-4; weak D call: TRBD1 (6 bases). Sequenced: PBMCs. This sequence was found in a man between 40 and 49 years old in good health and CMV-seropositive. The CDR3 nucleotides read TGTGCCAGCAGCTTTGACCGGGACAATAATGAAAAACTGTTTTTT. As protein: CASSFDRDNNEKLFF.